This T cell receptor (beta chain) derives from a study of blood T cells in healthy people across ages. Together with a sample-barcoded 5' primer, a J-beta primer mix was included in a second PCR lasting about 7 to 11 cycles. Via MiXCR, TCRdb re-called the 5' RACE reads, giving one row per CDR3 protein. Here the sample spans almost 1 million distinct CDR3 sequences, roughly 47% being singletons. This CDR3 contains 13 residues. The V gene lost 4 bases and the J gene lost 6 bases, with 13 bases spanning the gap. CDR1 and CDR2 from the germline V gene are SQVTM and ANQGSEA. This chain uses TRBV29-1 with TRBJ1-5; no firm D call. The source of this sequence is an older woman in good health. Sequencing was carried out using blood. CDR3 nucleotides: TGCAGCGTTGTATTTCAAGGGAGTCAGCCCCAGCATTTT. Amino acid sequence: CSVVFQGSQPQHF.